Sequencing of this T cell receptor (beta chain) was carried out in a study of CD8 T cells in ankylosing spondylitis. The CDR3 totals 18 residues. The germline gives CDR1 MDHEN, CDR2 SYDVKM. V lost 3 bases to trimming and J lost 0 bases, with 18 bases between them. The study's findings and limits: Within peripheral blood, clones linked to disease were CD8+ and relatively rare. Characteristic of ankylosing spondylitis blood, it appeared, was a TCR beta motif comprising several highly homologous variants.

TCRdb ran MiXCR on the 5' RACE reads and lists one entry per CDR3 protein. In the table there are 100,000 to 150,000 distinct CDR3 sequences, 17% of which are singletons. Note on this clonotype: Its specificity is unknown.

The clonotype comes from a male donor with ankylosing spondylitis. The sequencing sample was made of blood, either unsorted or a sorted T cell fraction (not recorded which). V and J are TRBV28 and TRBJ1-3; a possible D gene is TRBD1 (6 bases). CDR3: CASSFSPDSTDSGNTIYF. In nucleotides, the CDR3 is TGTGCCAGCAGTTTCTCACCGGACAGCACCGACTCTGGAAACACCATATATTTT.